This T cell receptor beta chain is drawn from a study of OX40 agonist ivuxolimab in advanced cancers. Profiling relied on immunoSEQ multiplex PCR, and the TCRdb table lists in-frame clones only, not all of them. The sample yields roughly 86,000 clones, about 90% seen once. Per the germline V gene, CDR1 is SGHTA and CDR2 is FQGTGA. The CDR3 runs to 14 residues. The germline V and J ends were trimmed by 4 bases and 0 bases, with 4 bases remaining between them. The TCR sequence derives from an adult with an advanced solid tumor such as melanoma, head and neck, liver or kidney cancer. The sample consisted of CD4+ or CD8+ T cells sorted from blood, taken in a trial of the OX40 agonist ivuxolimab. The gene calls are TRBV7-3 and TRBJ2-6; no clear D gene. CDR3 coding DNA: TGTGCCAGCAGCTCCGTCTCTGGGGCCAACGTCCTGACTTTC. Residues: CASSSVSGANVLTF.